Below, 20 T cell receptor beta chains from the same sample are listed, as sequenced in a study of response to subunit inactivated influenza vaccine. TCRdb reprocessed the RT-PCR reads via MiXCR and lists one record per CDR3 protein. The data hold hundreds of thousands of distinct CDR3 sequences, with approximately 18% observed a single time. This specimen consisted of PBMCs from blood, obtained more than 4 days after vaccination. All receptors come from a man aged 45-65 years who received an inactivated influenza vaccine.

The rearrangement uses TRBV7-2 and TRBJ2-7; TRBD2 might be the D (6 bases). V dropped 1 base and J dropped 2 bases, with 12 bases sitting between them. From germline, CDR1 is SGHTA and CDR2 FQGNSA. The CDR3 sequence is 15 residues long. The CDR3 DNA follows: TGTGCCAGCAGCTTAGTTGGTAGCGGAACCTACGAGCAGTACTTC. This sequence encodes CASSLVGSGTYEQYF.

This clonotype was picked up a small number of times. The V and J genes are TRBV20-1 and TRBJ1-1; D remains ambiguous. The germline V gene has CDR1 DFQATT and CDR2 SNEGSKA (reference sequence). V was pared by 5 bases and J by 0 bases, with 10 bases between. This CDR3 spans 13 amino acids. In DNA, the CDR3 is TGCAGTGCTTCCCGGACGATGAACACTGAAGCTTTCTTT. Amino acids: CSASRTMNTEAFF.

This clonotype was seen a few times. CDR3 DNA: TGCGCCAGCAGCTTGGACGTCCAGGGGAACACTGAAGCTTTCTTT. It yields the protein CASSLDVQGNTEAFF. V gene TRBV5-1 combines with J gene TRBJ1-1; D might be TRBD1 (5 bases). Germline CDR1 SGHRS, CDR2 YFSETQ. The V and J ends lost 0 bases and 1 base respectively, with 10 bases between them. This CDR3 is built from 15 residues.

In its sample, this clonotype was seen a few times. V usage is TRBV27 and J usage is TRBJ2-3; 9 positions agree with TRBD2. Germline loops: CDR1 MNHEY, CDR2 SMNVEV (reference sequence). V shed 5 bases and J 2 bases; nucleotides not matched to a gene: 11. The CDR3 contains 17 residues. For the CDR3, the DNA is TGTGCCAGCAGTACAGCGGGGGGCCACCGAAACACAGATACGCAGTATTTT. Protein: CASSTAGGHRNTDTQYF.

This clonotype was observed a few times. This chain uses TRBV10-3 with TRBJ2-7; 7 bases match TRBD2. CDR1 and CDR2 (germline): ENHRY, SYGVKD. V lost 11 bases to trimming and J lost 1 base; unmatched junction nucleotides: 8. This CDR3 spans 13 amino acids. CDR3 DNA sequence: TGTGCCGTTGGTGGGGGGGGGTCCTACGAGCAGTACTTC. Protein product: CAVGGGGSYEQYF.

The chain is built from TRBV18 and TRBJ2-7, with TRBD2 identical over 10 bases. Germline CDR1 KGHSH, CDR2 LQKENI. The CDR3 contains 16 residues. Trimming cost V 0 bases and J 6 bases; bases outside gene matches: 8. Here the CDR3 DNA reads TGTGCCAGCTCACCACCTCTAGCGGGAGCGTTGGGCGAGCAGTACTTC. Translating it yields CASSPPLAGALGEQYF.

The gene calls are TRBV9 and TRBJ2-2; TRBD2 is a possible D gene (6 bases). Germline V gene lookup returns CDR1 SGDLS and CDR2 YYNGEE. V shed 4 bases and J shed 3 bases, with 13 bases lying between them. The CDR3 loop spans 15 amino acids. CDR3 DNA: TGTGCCAGCAGCCTCCGGGGGTCGGACACCGGGGAGCTGTTTTTT. Translated, it gives CASSLRGSDTGELFF.

This clonotype was recorded a few times. The chain couples TRBV6-5 to TRBJ2-7; D perhaps matches TRBD1 (7 bases). This CDR3 is 14 amino acids long. Germline CDR1 reads MNHEY; CDR2 reads SVGAGI. V gave up 0 bases and J gave up 5 bases, with 11 bases separating them. CDR3 protein: CASSYSGRGDEQYF. DNA for the CDR3: TGTGCCAGCAGTTACTCGGGCAGGGGGGACGAGCAGTACTTC.

The V and J genes are TRBV11-2 and TRBJ1-2; no clear D. The germline gives CDR1 SGHAT, CDR2 FQNNGV. The CDR3 totals 14 residues. The germline V and J ends were trimmed by 1 base and 2 bases, with 8 bases remaining between them. CDR3 bases: TGTGCCAGCAGCTTAGGTGCAGACAACTATGGCTACACCTTC. Its translation: CASSLGADNYGYTF.

The chain uses TRBV5-1 and TRBJ2-1; D not resolved. Trimming shortened V by 1 base and J by 0 bases, and 14 bases separated the two germline ends. Germline-derived CDR1 and CDR2 are SGHRS and YFSETQ. The CDR3 has 17 residues. This CDR3 reads CASSLNPRASSYNEQFF. The CDR3 DNA reads as TGCGCCAGCAGCTTGAACCCCAGAGCTAGCTCCTACAATGAGCAGTTCTTC.

This chain links TRBV10-3 with TRBJ2-7, with a tentative D call TRBD1 (6 bases). V shed 7 bases and J shed 1 base, with 14 bases lying between them. Germline loops: CDR1 ENHRY, CDR2 SYGVKD. The CDR3 runs 14 residues. CDR3 bases: TGTGCCATCACAACGGGGCAGGGGTCCTACGAGCAGTACTTC. Its translation is CAITTGQGSYEQYF.

The chain links TRBV11-2 to TRBJ2-5; no reliable D call. From germline, CDR1 is SGHAT and CDR2 FQNNGV. The CDR3 totals 15 residues. Trimming cost V 0 bases and J 1 base, with 9 bases left between them. This CDR3 reads CASSLEFRSQETQYF. The CDR3 DNA is TGTGCCAGCAGCTTAGAATTTCGGAGCCAAGAGACCCAGTACTTC.

This rearrangement joins TRBV28 to TRBJ2-2; 7 bases fit TRBD1. The length of the CDR3 is 15 residues. V was clipped by 3 bases and J by 6 bases; unmatched bases: 7. Germline CDR1 MDHEN, CDR2 SYDVKM. In DNA, the CDR3 is TGTGCCAGCAGTTTTGTGACAGGGTCTCCCGGGGAGCTGTTTTTT. Its translation: CASSFVTGSPGELFF. Full variable domain (outside the CDR3, taken from reference TRBV28 and TRBJ2-2): DVKVTQSSRYLVKRTGEKVFLECVQDMDHENMFWYRQDPGLGLRLIYFSYDVKMKEKGDIPEGYSVSREKKERFSLILESASTNQTSMYLCASSFVTGSPGELFFGEGSRLTVL.

J is TRBJ2-1 and V is TRBV27; TRBD1 might be the D (6 bases). CDR3 length: 14 residues. In germline, CDR1 is MNHEY, CDR2 SMNVEV (reference sequence). V was cut by 7 bases and J by 5 bases, with 15 bases left in between. CDR3 amino acids: CASIAQGRDNEQFF. The CDR3, as DNA: TGTGCCAGCATTGCGCAGGGGAGAGACAATGAGCAGTTCTTC.

The V and J genes are TRBV20-1 and TRBJ2-1, with TRBD2 matching 8 bases. Germline assignment: CDR1 DFQATT and CDR2 SNEGSKA (reference sequence). This CDR3 has 13 residues. The trim removed 3 bases at V and 6 bases at J, leaving 4 bases unmatched. CDR3 sequence reads: CSASIGTSNEQFF. CDR3 DNA: TGCAGTGCTAGTATTGGGACTAGCAATGAGCAGTTCTTC.

The genes are TRBV11-2 and TRBJ2-1; 11 nucleotides align to TRBD2. The ends lost 3 bases at V and 6 bases at J; junction bases unmatched: 4. From germline, CDR1 is SGHAT and CDR2 FQNNGV. The CDR3 contains 15 residues. Here the CDR3 DNA reads TGTGCCAGCAGCTTGATAGCGGGGGGGCGCAATGAGCAGTTCTTC. Its translation is CASSLIAGGRNEQFF.

This clonotype occurred many times. The rearrangement uses TRBV7-2 and TRBJ1-2; D gene uncertain. Germline CDR1 is SGHTA and CDR2 is FQGNSA. The CDR3 spans 13 residues. V was pared by 5 bases and J by 5 bases, with 12 bases between. The CDR3, as DNA: TGTGCCAGCAGCCTGGGTGGAGTTTATGGCTACACCTTC. The encoded protein is CASSLGGVYGYTF.

This sequence joins TRBV11-2 and TRBJ2-5; 8 positions match TRBD1. Germline trimming cut 1 base from V and 4 bases from J; bases unmatched to any gene: 5. Germline CDR1 and CDR2: SGHAT and FQNNGV. CDR3 size: 15 residues. In DNA form, the CDR3 reads TGTGCCAGCAGCTTAGGGACAGGGCGAGGAGAGACCCAGTACTTC. It translates to CASSLGTGRGETQYF.

The chain links TRBV10-3 to TRBJ2-5, with 7 bases aligning to TRBD1. The CDR3 loop spans 15 amino acids. Germline V gene lookup returns CDR1 ENHRY and CDR2 SYGVKD. J was trimmed by 2 bases and V by 7 bases; bases with no gene match: 10. CDR3 sequence (DNA): TGTGCCATCAATGATGACAGGGCGGGTCAAGAGACCCAGTACTTC. Its translation: CAINDDRAGQETQYF.

J is TRBJ2-3 and V is TRBV5-1; D is uncertain. This CDR3 region has 14 residues. The germline V and J ends were trimmed by 1 base and 0 bases, with 6 bases remaining between them. Germline loops: CDR1 SGHRS, CDR2 YFSETQ. CDR3 sequence: CASSLQESTDTQYF. DNA for the CDR3: TGCGCCAGCAGCTTGCAGGAGAGCACAGATACGCAGTATTTT.